This T cell receptor beta chain was sequenced in a study of CD8+CD57+ T cells in acquired aplastic anemia. Study-level results: Shared by patients and controls, 25 to 35 CD8+ CDR3s were abundant in patients.

Profiling that covered TCR beta VDJ and CDR3 relied on genomic DNA as its template. TCRdb recomputed calls from the reads with MiXCR, one row per CDR3 protein. The top ten hold around 45% of the sample, which has 150,000 to 200,000 distinct CDR3 sequences, around 65% seen once. As to this clonotype: No antigen is known for it.

Germline CDR1 DFQATT, CDR2 SNEGSKA (reference sequence). CDR3 length equals 14 residues. The trim removed 5 bases at V and 3 bases at J, leaving 7 bases unmatched. What was sequenced was sorted CD4+, CD8+, or CD8+CD57+ T cells (not recorded which) from PBMCs. The receptor was derived from a human donor with severe aplastic anemia or a healthy control (not recorded which). The chain uses TRBV20-1 and TRBJ1-5, with 7 bases that match TRBD1. The CDR3 coding sequence is TGCAGTGCTTCCGGGACAGATACCAATCAGCCCCAGCATTTT. Translation: CSASGTDTNQPQHF.